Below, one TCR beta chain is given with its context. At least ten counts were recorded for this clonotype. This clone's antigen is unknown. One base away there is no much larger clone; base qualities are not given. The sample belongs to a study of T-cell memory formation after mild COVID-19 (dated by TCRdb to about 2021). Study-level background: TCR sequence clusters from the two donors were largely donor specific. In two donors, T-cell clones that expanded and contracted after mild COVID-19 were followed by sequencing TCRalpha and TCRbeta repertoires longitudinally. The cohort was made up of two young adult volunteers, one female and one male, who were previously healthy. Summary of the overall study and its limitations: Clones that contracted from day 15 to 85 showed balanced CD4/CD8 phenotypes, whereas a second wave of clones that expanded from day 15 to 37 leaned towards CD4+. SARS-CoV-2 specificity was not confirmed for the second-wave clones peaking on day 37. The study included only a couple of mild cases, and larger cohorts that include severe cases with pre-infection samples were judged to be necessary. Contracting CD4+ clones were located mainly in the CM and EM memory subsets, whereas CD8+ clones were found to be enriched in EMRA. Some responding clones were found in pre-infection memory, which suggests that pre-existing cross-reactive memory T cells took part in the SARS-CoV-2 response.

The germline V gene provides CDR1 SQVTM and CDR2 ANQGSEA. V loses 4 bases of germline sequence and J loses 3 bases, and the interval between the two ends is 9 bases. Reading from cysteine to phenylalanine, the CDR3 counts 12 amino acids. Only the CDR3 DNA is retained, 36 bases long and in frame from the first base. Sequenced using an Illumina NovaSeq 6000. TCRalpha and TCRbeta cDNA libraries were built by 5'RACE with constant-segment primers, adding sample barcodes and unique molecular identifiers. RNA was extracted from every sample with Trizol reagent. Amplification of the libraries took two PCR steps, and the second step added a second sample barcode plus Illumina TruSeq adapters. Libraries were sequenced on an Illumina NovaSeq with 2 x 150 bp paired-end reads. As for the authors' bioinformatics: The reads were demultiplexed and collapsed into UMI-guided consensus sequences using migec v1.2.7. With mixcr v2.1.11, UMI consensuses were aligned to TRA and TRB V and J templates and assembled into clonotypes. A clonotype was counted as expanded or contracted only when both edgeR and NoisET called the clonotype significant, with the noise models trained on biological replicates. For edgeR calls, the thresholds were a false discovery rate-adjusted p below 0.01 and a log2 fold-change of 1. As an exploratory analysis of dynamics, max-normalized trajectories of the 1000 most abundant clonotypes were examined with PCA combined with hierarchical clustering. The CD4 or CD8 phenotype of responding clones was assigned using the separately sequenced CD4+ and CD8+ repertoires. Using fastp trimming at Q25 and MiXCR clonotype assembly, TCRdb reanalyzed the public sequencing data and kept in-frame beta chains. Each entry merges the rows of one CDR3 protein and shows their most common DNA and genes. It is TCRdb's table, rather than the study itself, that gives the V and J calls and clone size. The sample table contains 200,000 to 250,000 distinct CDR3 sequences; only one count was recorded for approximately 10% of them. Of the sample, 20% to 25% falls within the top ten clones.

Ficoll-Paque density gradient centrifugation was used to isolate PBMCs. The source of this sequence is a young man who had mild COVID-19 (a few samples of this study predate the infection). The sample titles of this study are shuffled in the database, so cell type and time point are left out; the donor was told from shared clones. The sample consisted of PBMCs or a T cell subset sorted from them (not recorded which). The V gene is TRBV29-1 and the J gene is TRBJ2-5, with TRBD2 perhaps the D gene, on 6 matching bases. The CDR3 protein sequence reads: CSVGPSEETQYF. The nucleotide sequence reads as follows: TGCAGCGTTGGGCCTAGCGAAGAGACCCAGTACTTC.